These 29 T cell receptor beta chains came from one sample sequenced in a study of blood T cell repertoires in COVID-19. Clones were read by immunoSEQ multiplex PCR, and TCRdb kept only the in-frame ones, dropping some. The sample yields approximately 190,000 clones, approximately 85% seen once. The sample taken for sequencing was peripheral blood. These receptors all stem from a woman in her seventies with active or convalescent COVID-19.

The chain uses TRBV10-3 and TRBJ2-3; D not resolved. The CDR3 length is 12 residues. Trimming took off 2 bases at V and 4 bases at J, with 4 bases between the two ends. Germline V gene sequence: CDR1 ENHRY, CDR2 SYGVKD. CDR3: CAISEGSDTQYF. The DNA of the CDR3 is TGTGCCATCAGTGAGGGCTCAGATACGCAGTATTTT.

The J gene is TRBJ2-3, the V gene TRBV12-3 or TRBV12-4, with D tentatively TRBD2 (6 bases). The CDR3 covers 13 residues. Between the trimmed V and J ends, which lost 3 bases and 3 bases, there was a span of 7 bases. The CDR3 loop reads CASSFGRTDTQYF. CDR3 coding DNA: TGTGCCAGCAGTTTCGGGAGAACAGATACGCAGTATTTT.

The genes are TRBV20-1 and TRBJ1-5, with D possibly matching TRBD1 (5 bases). Trimming removed 6 bases at V and 11 bases at J, with 14 bases between. The CDR3 contains 11 residues. Germline V gives CDR1 DFQATT, CDR2 SNEGSKA (reference sequence). The CDR3 coding sequence is TGCAGTGCGGCCCAGGGATACACCCAGCATTTT. Its protein product is CSAAQGYTQHF.

V usage is TRBV3-1 (or the pseudogene TRBV3-2) and J usage is TRBJ2-1, with 9 bases fitting TRBD2. Per the germline V gene, CDR1 is LGHDT and CDR2 is YNNKEL (reference sequence). The CDR3 runs to 18 residues. J gave up 7 bases and V 0 bases, and 13 bases lay outside the gene matches. CDR3 coding DNA: TGTGCCAGCAGCCAAGATAGGACTAGAGCGGGAGGACAAAATGAGCAGTTCTTC. Its protein product is CASSQDRTRAGGQNEQFF.

The chain joins TRBV6-5 to TRBJ2-7; TRBD2 matches 9 bases. The CDR3 sequence is 14 residues long. Germline V gives CDR1 MNHEY, CDR2 SVGAGI. V was pared by 7 bases and J by 2 bases, with 6 bases of the junction left unmatched. DNA of the CDR3: TGTGCCAGCAAGGGGCGGGAGGGCCCCTACGAGCAGTACTTC. This gives the protein CASKGREGPYEQYF.

The genes are TRBV12-3 or TRBV12-4 and TRBJ1-3, with D unresolved. The CDR3 contains 13 residues. V was shortened by 5 bases and J by 4 bases, with 9 bases between the two germline ends. CDR3 sequence: CASSIATGNTIYF. The DNA of the CDR3 is TGTGCCAGCAGTATTGCGACAGGAAACACCATATATTTT.

The rearrangement joins TRBV6-5 to TRBJ1-1; TRBD1 matches at 10 bases. The germline V gene encodes CDR1 MNHEY and CDR2 SVGAGI. The CDR3 has 13 residues. V dropped 8 bases and J dropped 5; count of bases not matched to a gene: 5. The CDR3 here is CASGGQGRTEAFF. The CDR3 nucleotides read TGTGCCAGCGGGGGACAGGGGAGGACTGAAGCTTTCTTT.

The CDR3 protein is CASSSVPRENTGELFF. The DNA of the CDR3 is TGCGCCAGCAGCTCCGTACCCAGGGAGAACACCGGGGAGCTGTTTTTT. The rearrangement uses TRBV5-1 and TRBJ2-2, with D possibly being TRBD1 (5 bases). The ends were cut back, 3 bases at V and 1 base at J, with 13 bases in the middle. The CDR3 runs to 16 residues. From germline, CDR1 is SGHRS and CDR2 YFSETQ.

The rearrangement joins TRBV30 to TRBJ1-6; 8 nucleotides match TRBD1. Trimming took 3 bases from V and 10 from J; bases not matched to a gene: 17. The CDR3 spans 17 residues. Germline V CDR1 and CDR2: GTSNPN, SVGIG (reference sequence). CDR3: CAWSLGGAGGAGSPLHF. CDR3 bases: TGTGCCTGGAGCCTAGGGGGCGCAGGGGGCGCCGGGTCACCCCTCCACTTT.

This rearrangement joins TRBV6-1 to TRBJ1-6, with a tentative D call TRBD1 (5 bases). Germline CDR1 is MNHNS and CDR2 is SASEGT. The CDR3 runs 15 residues. V was pared by 1 base and J by 9 bases, with 13 bases between. In nucleotides, the CDR3 is TGTGCCAGCAGTGAAGGGGGGGGGAGGAGTTCACCCCTCCACTTT. Amino acid sequence: CASSEGGGRSSPLHF.

This clone was seen many times. The rearrangement uses TRBV4-1 and TRBJ2-1; 9 bases map to TRBD2. CDR1 and CDR2 from the germline V gene are MGHRA and YSYEKL. Losses at the gene ends were 0 bases for V and 3 bases for J; bases not matched to a gene: 15. There are 20 residues in the CDR3. The CDR3 nucleotides read TGCGCCAGCAGCCAAGAAAGTGGGTCAGCGGGAGGTCTCCACTACAATGAGCAGTTCTTC. Translation: CASSQESGSAGGLHYNEQFF.

J is TRBJ1-5 and V is TRBV7-2, with a possible D match to TRBD1 (6 bases). Germline assignment: CDR1 SGHTA and CDR2 FQGNSA. The CDR3 totals 16 residues. The V end was cut by 5 bases, the J end by 3 bases, with 17 bases between. The CDR3 here is CASSLNRQEVNQPQHF. DNA of the CDR3: TGTGCCAGCAGCCTCAACCGACAGGAGGTCAATCAGCCCCAGCATTTT.

V and J are TRBV2 and TRBJ1-1; TRBD1 might be the D (6 bases). The germline gives CDR1 SNHLY, CDR2 FYNNEI. V lost 6 bases and J 6 bases, leaving 17 bases between the germline ends. This CDR3 is built from 14 residues. The CDR3 nucleotides are TGTGCCAGCAGCCTACAGGGTCGGGGGGCTGAAGCTTTCTTT. Translated, it gives CASSLQGRGAEAFF.

The chain joins TRBV25-1 to TRBJ2-3; D may be TRBD1 (6 bases). Germline lookup yields CDR1 MGHDK and CDR2 SYGVNS. This CDR3 has 13 residues. Trimming stripped 10 bases from V and 1 base from J, with 12 bases between. The chain's CDR3 is CATSGHGTDTQYF. The CDR3 DNA follows: TGTGCCACCTCGGGACACGGCACAGATACGCAGTATTTT.

The rearrangement uses TRBV18 and TRBJ2-5; TRBD1 agrees at 9 bases. Germline V gene sequence: CDR1 KGHSH, CDR2 LQKENI. This CDR3 contains 15 residues. J lost 6 bases, V lost 4 bases, and 9 bases had no gene match. CDR3 nucleotide sequence: TGTGCCAGCTCACGACCGGGACAGGGCCCTAAGACCCAGTACTTC. Its translation is CASSRPGQGPKTQYF.

The chain employs TRBV5-4 and TRBJ1-1, with D unclear. CDR3 length: 13 amino acids. The germline V and J ends were trimmed by 4 bases and 0 bases, with 7 bases remaining between them. The V gene's germline CDR1 is SGHNT and CDR2 YYREEE (reference sequence). For the CDR3, the DNA is TGTGCCAGCAGCGCCCGGTTGAACACTGAAGCTTTCTTT. Its translation is CASSARLNTEAFF.

V is TRBV7-6 and J is TRBJ2-3; no firm D call. Germline CDR1 is SGHVS and CDR2 is FNYEAQ. Trimming pared 5 bases from V and 14 bases from J, leaving 17 bases between. The CDR3 contains 12 residues. Here the CDR3 reads CASSALPSEPYF. Written as DNA, the CDR3 is TGTGCCAGCAGCGCACTACCTTCTGAGCCGTATTTT.

The chain uses TRBV5-5 and TRBJ1-2; possible D gene TRBD1, 6 bases. Germline CDR1 SGHKS, CDR2 YYEKEE (reference sequence). The CDR3 is made up of 15 amino acids. V lost 7 bases and J 2 bases, leaving 18 bases between the germline ends. Here the CDR3 reads CASGNLRGGNYGYTF. In nucleotides, the CDR3 is TGTGCCAGCGGAAACCTACGTGGGGGCAACTATGGCTACACCTTC.

CDR3 nucleotide sequence: TGTGCCAGCAGACAACAGGGCTCAGATACGCAGTATTTT. This encodes CASRQQGSDTQYF. The V and J genes are TRBV6-5 and TRBJ2-3; D perhaps matches TRBD1 (6 bases). The CDR3 loop spans 13 amino acids. V was trimmed by 6 bases and J by 4 bases, leaving 11 bases between them. Germline V CDR1 and CDR2: MNHEY, SVGAGI.

V and J are TRBV11-2 and TRBJ1-2; TRBD1 agrees at 7 bases. V dropped 10 bases and J dropped 4; count of bases not matched to a gene: 15. The CDR3 runs to 15 residues. CDR1 is SGHAT and CDR2 is FQNNGV in the germline V gene. DNA of the CDR3: TGTGCCACCTCCCGGACAGAGGGGGCTTCCTATGGCTACACCTTC. It codes for CATSRTEGASYGYTF.

This clone was observed once. The rearrangement joins TRBV6-5 to TRBJ2-3; TRBD2 agrees at 8 bases. This CDR3 is built from 14 residues. Germline CDR1 MNHEY, CDR2 SVGAGI. Unmatched junction bases numbered 8, after V lost 6 bases and J lost 6 bases. The CDR3 region is CASSGLAGGDTQYF. CDR3 nucleotides: TGTGCCAGCAGCGGACTAGCTGGAGGGGATACGCAGTATTTT.

The chain uses TRBV19 and TRBJ2-2, with 10 bases identical to TRBD2. The CDR3 sequence is 15 residues long. The V segment lost 3 bases and the J segment 7 bases; nucleotides outside the gene matches: 5. Germline lookup yields CDR1 LNHDA and CDR2 SQIVND (reference sequence). CDR3 coding DNA: TGTGCCAGTAGTATCATAGCGGGAGGAAACGGGGAGCTGTTTTTT. Its translation is CASSIIAGGNGELFF.

There are a few counts of this clone. The rearrangement uses TRBV7-8 and TRBJ1-3; weak D call: TRBD1 (6 bases). The CDR3 extends over 16 amino acids. Per germline, CDR1 SGHVS and CDR2 FQNEAQ. V lost 2 bases to trimming and J lost 4 bases, with 15 bases between them. The CDR3 DNA reads TGTGCCAGCAGCTTAACCCCTACAGGGTACGGAAACACCATATATTTT. As protein: CASSLTPTGYGNTIYF.

This clone has just one count. The V and J genes are TRBV25-1 and TRBJ2-1, with D maybe TRBD1 (5 bases). Trimming cost V 3 bases and J 5 bases, with 11 bases left between them. Germline CDR1 and CDR2: MGHDK and SYGVNS. This CDR3 region has 14 residues. The CDR3 DNA is TGTGCCAGCAGTGATCGCAGGGCCGACAATGAGCAGTTCTTC. Its translation: CASSDRRADNEQFF. Together with reference TRBV25-1 and TRBJ2-1, the CDR3 gives the full variable domain: EADIYQTPRYLVIGTGKKITLECSQTMGHDKMYWYQQDPGMELHLIHYSYGVNSTEKGDLSSESTVSRIRTEHFPLTLESARPSHTSQYLCASSDRRADNEQFFGPGTRLTVL.

The chain links TRBV6-5 to TRBJ1-6, with 7 nucleotides matching TRBD1. CDR1 MNHEY and CDR2 SVGAGI come from the germline V gene. The CDR3 consists of 16 residues. With 4 bases clipped from V and 7 bases from J, the junction kept 10 bases outside the gene matches. CDR3 residues: CASSSSSRGRNSPLHF. CDR3 bases: TGTGCCAGCAGTTCCTCCTCAAGGGGGCGAAATTCACCCCTCCACTTT.

The V call is TRBV6-5, the J call TRBJ1-1; maybe TRBD1 (5 bases). This CDR3 comprises 14 residues. V lost 6 bases, J lost 0 bases, and 11 bases lay in between. Looked up from germline, CDR1 is MNHEY and CDR2 is SVGAGI. CDR3 bases: TGTGCCAGCAGGGTACAGGTCATGAACACTGAAGCTTTCTTT. It codes for CASRVQVMNTEAFF.

This clone has a handful of counts. The genes are TRBV6-1 and TRBJ1-5; D unresolved. Deletions cut 0 bases from V and 1 base from J, with 10 bases between. CDR1 is MNHNS, CDR2 SASEGT, per germline. The CDR3 length is 16 residues. Here the CDR3 reads CASSEALSLSNQPQHF. The CDR3 DNA follows: TGTGCCAGCAGTGAAGCGCTGTCACTAAGCAATCAGCCCCAGCATTTT.

The rearrangement joins TRBV19 to TRBJ1-5, with D possibly matching TRBD1 (5 bases). Trimming removed 3 bases at V and 4 bases at J, with 16 bases between. This CDR3 is 16 amino acids long. The germline V gene has CDR1 LNHDA and CDR2 SQIVND (reference sequence). CDR3 bases: TGTGCCAGTAGTATGGTCTTGGGGAGGGGTAATCAGCCCCAGCATTTT. Translating gives CASSMVLGRGNQPQHF. Complete variable domain (other parts from reference TRBV19 and TRBJ1-5): DGGITQSPKYLFRKEGQNVTLSCEQNLNHDAMYWYRQDPGQGLRLIYYSQIVNDFQKGDIAEGYSVSREKKESFPLTVTSAQKNPTAFYLCASSMVLGRGNQPQHFGDGTRLSIL.

The gene calls are TRBV29-1 and TRBJ2-5, with TRBD1 matching over 9 bases. J was trimmed by 4 bases and V by 6 bases; bases with no gene match: 9. Germline V gives CDR1 SQVTM, CDR2 ANQGSEA. The CDR3 has 14 amino acids. The chain's CDR3 is CSVDTGGRGETQYF. DNA for the CDR3: TGCAGCGTAGATACAGGGGGCCGTGGAGAGACCCAGTACTTC. Complete variable domain (other parts from reference TRBV29-1 and TRBJ2-5): SAVISQKPSRDICQRGTSLTIQCQVDSQVTMMFWYRQQPGQSLTLIATANQGSEATYESGFVIDKFPISRPNLTFSTLTVSNMSPEDSSIYLCSVDTGGRGETQYFGPGTRLLVL.